This T cell receptor (beta chain) was profiled in a study of CD8+CD57+ T cells in acquired aplastic anemia. Before being chosen for sequencing, patients had shown CD8+CD57+ cell expansion by flow cytometry. From germline, CDR1 is MNHNS and CDR2 SASEGT. V was clipped by 6 bases and J by 6 bases; unmatched bases: 9. The CDR3 is made up of 15 amino acids. The template for TCR beta VDJ and CDR3 sequence profiling was genomic DNA. In TCRdb, the reads were re-called with MiXCR into one record per CDR3 protein. The sample has about 98,000 distinct CDR3 sequences; around 62% are singletons. The chain couples TRBV6-1 to TRBJ1-5; 9 bases are a match to TRBD1. This TCR came from a human donor with aplastic anemia. Sequences were obtained from sorted CD4+, CD8+, or CD8+CD57+ T cells (not recorded which) from PBMCs. The CDR3 nucleotides are TGTGCCAGCAGAGGGAGTACAGGGGGCGGTCAGCCCCAGCATTTT. It translates to CASRGSTGGGQPQHF.